The clone carrying this T cell receptor beta chain was seen only once. Its antigen is currently unknown. These data originate in a study of cytomegalovirus exposure and HLA in healthy donors. The germline V gene has CDR1 MNHEY and CDR2 SVGAGI. Trimming cost V 0 bases and J 4 bases; bases outside gene matches: 7. The CDR3 has 16 amino acids. General study results and limits: Associated with cytomegalovirus, according to the listing, were 150 to 200 TCR beta chains.

Libraries were prepared by immunoSEQ multiplex PCR; TCRdb keeps only in-frame clonotypes and omits some of them. This table holds roughly 200,000 clones, roughly 81% found once. The source of this sequence is a woman aged 30 to 39 in good health and CMV-seronegative. This chain joins TRBV6-5 and TRBJ2-7; 9 bases are a match to TRBD2. Input material: PBMCs. CDR3 protein: CASSYSVAGVKYEQYF. The CDR3 nucleotides are TGTGCCAGCAGTTACTCGGTAGCGGGAGTGAAGTACGAGCAGTACTTC.